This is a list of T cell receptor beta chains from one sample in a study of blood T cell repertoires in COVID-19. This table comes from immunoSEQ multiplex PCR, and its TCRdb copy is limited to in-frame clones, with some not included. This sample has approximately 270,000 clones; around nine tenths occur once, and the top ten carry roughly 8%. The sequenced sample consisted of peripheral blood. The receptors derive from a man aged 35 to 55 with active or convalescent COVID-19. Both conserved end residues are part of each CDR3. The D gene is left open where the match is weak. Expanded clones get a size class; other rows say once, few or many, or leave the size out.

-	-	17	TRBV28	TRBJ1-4	CASLSPGLQATNEKLFF	TGTGCCAGCCTATCTCCGGGACTCCAGGCAACTAATGAAAAACTGTTTTTT
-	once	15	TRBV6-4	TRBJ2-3	CASSDSFSPADTQYF	TGTGCCAGCAGTGACTCGTTCTCCCCTGCAGATACGCAGTATTTT
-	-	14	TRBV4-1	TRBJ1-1	CASSHVDRLVGAFF	TGCGCCAGCAGCCATGTCGACAGGCTGGTTGGAGCTTTCTTT
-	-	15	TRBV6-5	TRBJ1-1	CASSYRRAADTEAFF	TGTGCCAGCAGTTACCGGAGGGCAGCAGACACTGAAGCTTTCTTT
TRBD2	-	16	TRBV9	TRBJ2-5	CASSVGDGLGSGAQYF	TGTGCCAGCAGCGTAGGCGACGGTTTGGGGAGCGGGGCCCAGTACTTC
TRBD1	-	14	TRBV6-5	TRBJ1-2	CASSSGQGDYGYTF	TGTGCCAGCAGTAGCGGACAGGGGGACTATGGCTACACCTTC
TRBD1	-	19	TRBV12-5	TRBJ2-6	CASGLITYTGVPGANVLTF	TGTGCTAGTGGTTTGATAACCTACACAGGGGTACCTGGGGCCAACGTCCTGACTTTC
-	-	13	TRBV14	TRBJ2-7	CASSQKSGVEQYF	TGTGCCAGCAGCCAGAAATCAGGGGTAGAGCAGTACTTC
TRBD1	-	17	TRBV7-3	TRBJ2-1	CASSYIPRTGGINEQFF	TGTGCCAGCAGTTATATCCCCAGGACAGGGGGCATCAATGAGCAGTTCTTC
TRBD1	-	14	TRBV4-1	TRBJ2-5	CASSSYRGVETQYF	TGCGCCAGCAGCTCATACAGGGGAGTCGAGACCCAGTACTTC
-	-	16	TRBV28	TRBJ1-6	CASIFGGGAGNSPLHF	TGTGCCAGCATCTTCGGAGGGGGGGCAGGGAATTCACCCCTCCACTTT
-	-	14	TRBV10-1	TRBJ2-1	CASSESEGWGDLFF	TGCGCCAGCAGTGAGTCGGAGGGCTGGGGTGACCTGTTCTTC
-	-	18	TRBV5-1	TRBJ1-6	CASSIDETGSSYNSPLHF	TGCGCCAGCAGCATAGATGAGACGGGGAGCTCCTATAATTCACCCCTCCACTTT
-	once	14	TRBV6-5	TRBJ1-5	CASSYRQNNQPQHF	TGTGCCAGCAGTTACCGACAGAACAATCAGCCCCAGCATTTT
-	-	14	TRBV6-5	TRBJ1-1	CASKLVGAAPEAFF	TGTGCCAGCAAATTAGTAGGGGCCGCTCCTGAAGCTTTCTTT
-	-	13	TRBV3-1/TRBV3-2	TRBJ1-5	CASSQNRDQPQHF	TGTGCCAGCAGCCAAAACAGGGATCAGCCCCAGCATTTT
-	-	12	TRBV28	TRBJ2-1	CASSFRGLEQFF	TGTGCCAGCAGTTTTCGGGGGTTAGAGCAGTTCTTC
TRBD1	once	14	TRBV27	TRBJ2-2	CASRGGGFTGELFF	TGTGCCAGCAGAGGGGGCGGGTTCACCGGGGAGCTGTTTTTT
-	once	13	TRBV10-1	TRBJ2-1	CASSQVRGGRQFF	TGCGCCAGCAGTCAAGTCCGCGGGGGCCGGCAGTTCTTC
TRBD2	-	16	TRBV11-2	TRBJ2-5	CASSFLPAGGEETQYF	TGTGCCAGCAGCTTTCTTCCCGCGGGGGGGGAAGAGACCCAGTACTTC
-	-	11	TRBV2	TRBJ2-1	CASVEYNEQFF	TGTGCCAGCGTCGAGTACAATGAGCAGTTCTTC
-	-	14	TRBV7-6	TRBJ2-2	CASSLARNTGELFF	TGTGCCAGCAGCTTAGCCAGGAACACCGGGGAGCTGTTTTTT
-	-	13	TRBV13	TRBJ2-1	CASSLGGYNEQFF	TGTGCCAGCAGCTTAGGGGGCTATAATGAGCAGTTCTTC
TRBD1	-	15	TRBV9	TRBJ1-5	CASSHGQGANQPQHF	TGTGCCAGCAGCCACGGACAGGGTGCAAATCAGCCCCAGCATTTT
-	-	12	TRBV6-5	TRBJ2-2	CASDSNTGELFF	TGTGCCAGCGACTCCAACACCGGGGAGCTGTTTTTT
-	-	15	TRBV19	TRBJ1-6	CASSTYGTVNSPLHF	TGTGCCAGTAGCACCTACGGTACTGTGAATTCACCCCTCCACTTT
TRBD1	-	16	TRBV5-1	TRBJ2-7	CASSLEGTGSAYEQYF	TGCGCCAGCAGCTTGGAGGGGACAGGCTCGGCCTACGAGCAGTACTTC
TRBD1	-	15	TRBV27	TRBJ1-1	CASSFDTGGLTEAFF	TGTGCCAGCAGTTTCGATACAGGGGGTTTGACTGAAGCTTTCTTT
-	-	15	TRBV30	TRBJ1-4	CAWKPLGSNGEKLFF	TGTGCCTGGAAACCCTTGGGCAGTAATGGTGAAAAACTGTTTTTT
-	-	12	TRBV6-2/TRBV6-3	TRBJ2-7	CASSYTGHEQYF	TGTGCCAGCAGTTACACGGGTCACGAGCAGTACTTC
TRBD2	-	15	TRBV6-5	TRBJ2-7	CASSYGLAGAYEQYF	TGTGCCAGCAGTTATGGACTAGCGGGAGCCTACGAGCAGTACTTC
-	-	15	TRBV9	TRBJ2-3	CASSVVGQRTDTQYF	TGTGCCAGCAGCGTAGTTGGGCAGCGCACAGATACGCAGTATTTT
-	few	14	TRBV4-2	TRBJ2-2	CASSQQGNTGELFF	TGTGCCAGCAGCCAACAGGGAAACACCGGGGAGCTGTTTTTT
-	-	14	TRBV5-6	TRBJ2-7	CASSPGRMDYEQYF	TGTGCCAGCAGCCCCGGGAGAATGGACTACGAGCAGTACTTC
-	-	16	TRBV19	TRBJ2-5	CASSWDSTGGQETQYF	TGTGCCAGTAGCTGGGACTCTACCGGGGGCCAAGAGACCCAGTACTTC
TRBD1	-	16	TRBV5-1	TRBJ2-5	CASSTSRQGAVVTQYF	TGCGCCAGCAGCACCTCGCGACAGGGGGCTGTGGTAACCCAGTACTTC
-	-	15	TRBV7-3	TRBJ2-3	CASSPTTGWADTQYF	TGTGCCAGCAGCCCCACCACAGGGTGGGCAGATACGCAGTATTTT
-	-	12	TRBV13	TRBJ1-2	CASSLRGGGYTF	TGTGCCAGCAGCCTGCGGGGGGGCGGCTACACCTTC
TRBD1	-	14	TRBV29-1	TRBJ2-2	CSGRDRGRSGELFF	TGCAGCGGGCGGGACAGGGGGCGTTCCGGGGAGCTGTTTTTT
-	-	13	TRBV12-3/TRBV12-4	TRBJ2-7	CASSLYGSYEQYF	TGTGCCAGCAGTCTCTACGGTAGCTACGAGCAGTACTTC
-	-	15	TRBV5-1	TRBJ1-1	CASFPQPTDYTEAFF	TGCGCCAGCTTCCCCCAGCCGACGGACTACACTGAAGCTTTCTTT
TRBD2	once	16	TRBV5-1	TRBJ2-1	CASSLGGTSGDNEQFF	TGCGCCAGCAGCTTGGGCGGGACTAGCGGGGACAATGAGCAGTTCTTC
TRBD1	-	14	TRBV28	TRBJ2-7	CASSIGTGGYEQYF	TGTGCCAGCAGTATCGGCACAGGGGGTTACGAGCAGTACTTC
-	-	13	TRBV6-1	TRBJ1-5	CASSEMRGQPQHF	TGTGCCAGCAGTGAAATGCGGGGACAGCCCCAGCATTTT
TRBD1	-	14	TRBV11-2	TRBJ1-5	CASSLDRSNQPQHF	TGTGCCAGCAGCCTGGACAGGAGCAATCAGCCCCAGCATTTT
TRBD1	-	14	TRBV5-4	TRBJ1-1	CASRAGQVGTEAFF	TGTGCCAGCAGGGCTGGACAGGTGGGAACTGAAGCTTTCTTT
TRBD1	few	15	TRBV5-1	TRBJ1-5	CASSLTGQVGQPQHF	TGCGCCAGCAGCTTGACCGGACAGGTCGGCCAGCCCCAGCATTTT
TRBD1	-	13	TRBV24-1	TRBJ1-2	CATSDRGADGYTF	TGTGCCACCAGTGACAGGGGGGCAGATGGCTACACCTTC
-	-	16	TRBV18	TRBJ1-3	CASSPYPGETGNTIYF	TGTGCCAGCTCACCGTACCCAGGGGAGACTGGAAACACCATATATTTT
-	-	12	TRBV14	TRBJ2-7	CASSHAIYEQYF	TGTGCCAGCAGCCATGCTATCTACGAGCAGTACTTC
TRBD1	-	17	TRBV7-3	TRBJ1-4	CASSPGGRGQANEKLFF	TGTGCCAGCAGCCCAGGGGGACGCGGGCAGGCTAATGAAAAACTGTTTTTT
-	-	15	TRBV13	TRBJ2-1	CASSLEAGSYNEQFF	TGTGCCAGCAGCCTCGAAGCAGGATCCTACAATGAGCAGTTCTTC
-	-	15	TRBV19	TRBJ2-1	CASSIQGPLIHEQFF	TGTGCCAGTAGTATACAGGGTCCCTTGATCCATGAGCAGTTCTTC